This T cell receptor beta chain was sequenced for a study of breast tumors, draining lymph nodes, adjacent tissues. Findings of the study overall: Tumor and nontumor repertoires were significantly more similar in luminal-like than in basal-like breast cancer. Data only fit, rather than demonstrated, lymph node origin of most tumor T cells. Tumor TCR diversity was below lymph nodes but above nontumor tissue.

The CDR3 spans 16 residues. The V gene's germline CDR1 is SNHLY and CDR2 FYNNEI. The V and J ends lost 4 bases and 3 bases, in that order; junction bases with no gene match: 8. TCRdb fed the multiplex PCR reads into MiXCR, producing one record per CDR3 protein. The sample has 20,000 to 30,000 distinct CDR3 sequences; approximately 70% are singletons. With respect to this clonotype: What it recognizes is unknown.

The specimen was tumor-adjacent breast tissue. This rearrangement joins TRBV2 to TRBJ2-3; TRBD2 matches at 9 bases. This clonotype originated in a female donor with breast cancer. Some clones in this sample may be carry-over from other donors' samples. Here the CDR3 DNA reads TGTGCCAGCAGTGGCTTGGGACTAGCAAAAACAGATACGCAGTATTTT. It is translated as CASSGLGLAKTDTQYF.